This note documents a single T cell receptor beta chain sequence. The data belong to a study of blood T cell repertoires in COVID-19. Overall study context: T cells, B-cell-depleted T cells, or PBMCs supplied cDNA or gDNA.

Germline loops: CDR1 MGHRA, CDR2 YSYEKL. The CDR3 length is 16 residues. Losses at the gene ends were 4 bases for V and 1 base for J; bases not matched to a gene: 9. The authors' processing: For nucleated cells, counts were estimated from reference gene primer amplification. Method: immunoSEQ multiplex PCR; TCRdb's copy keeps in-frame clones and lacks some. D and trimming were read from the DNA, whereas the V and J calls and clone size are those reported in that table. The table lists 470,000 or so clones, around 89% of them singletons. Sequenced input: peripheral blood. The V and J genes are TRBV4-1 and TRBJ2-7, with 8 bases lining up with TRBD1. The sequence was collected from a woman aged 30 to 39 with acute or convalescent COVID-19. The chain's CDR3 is CASSLSGGATSYEQYF. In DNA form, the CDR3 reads TGCGCCAGCAGCCTTTCAGGGGGCGCGACATCCTACGAGCAGTACTTC.